This T cell receptor (beta chain) is from a study of CD8 T cell repertoires and HIV-1 epitope variants. On the study more broadly: Each of Twenty-five Gag and Nef epitope peptides stimulated a separate culture. An approximately 9-day culture received IL-2, IL-7 and IL-15 on days 3 and 7.

General study findings and limits: Under 10 TCR beta clonotypes were antigen-specific, 5 to 7 apparently recognizing autologous or escape variants.

TCR beta CDR3 was sequenced at survey depth on immunoSEQ. Measured with immunoSEQ multiplex PCR; TCRdb has only the in-frame clones, and not every one. Seen here are roughly 5,800 clones, about 60% observed once, and the top ten hold approximately 40%. In the case of this clone: Its target is not known.

This CDR3 contains 8 residues. The germline V gene has CDR1 LGHNA and CDR2 YSLEER. What was sequenced was cultured CD8+ T cells derived from PBMCs. This receptor was taken from a male donor with HIV. The chain joins TRBV4-3 to TRBJ2-7; D ambiguous. Written as DNA, the CDR3 is TGCGCCAGCAGCCAAGAGTCGGTC. It codes for CASSQESV.